The clone carrying this T cell receptor beta chain was detected a few times. What it binds is unknown. CDR3 size: 14 residues. The junction had 4 bases not matched to a gene; V was cut back by 0 bases and J by 6 bases. Germline values: CDR1 DFQATT, CDR2 SNEGSKA (reference sequence). This entry belongs to a study of T cells in Graves' hyperthyroidism and ophthalmopathy. Study-wide results and caveats: Blood shared most expanded thyroid clonotypes above 0.001.

Ophthalmopathy patients had moderate-to-severe active disease, CAS ≥3, NOSPECS ≥4, and disease duration under 3 months. Investigators excluded patients with uncontrolled infection, other autoimmune disease, pregnancy or lactation. What was amplified from RNA transcripts were TCR beta CDR3 regions. First-round RT-PCR with HTBI primers amplified the TCR CDR3 region. Via MiXCR, TCRdb re-called the multiplex PCR reads, giving one row per CDR3 protein. The sample lists about 400,000 distinct CDR3 sequences; about 15% were seen once. The sample consisted of blood. This receptor was taken from a young man with Graves' ophthalmopathy. The rearrangement joins TRBV20-1 to TRBJ1-4, with 7 nucleotides matching TRBD1. This chain's CDR3 is CSARDPGQDEKLFF. The CDR3 region has the DNA TGCAGTGCTAGAGATCCTGGACAGGATGAAAAACTGTTTTTT.